The 30 T cell receptor beta chains in this list originate from one sample, sequenced in a study of blood T cell repertoires in COVID-19 (dated by TCRdb to 2018 to 2020). The library was prepared using the immunoSEQ multiplex PCR assay. TCRdb stores this immuneACCESS table with in-frame sequences only. Part of the clones is absent; in the studies checked, under half of the shortfall reflects unresolved V genes, and no reason is known for the rest. Within this sample are about 51,000 clones, with 85% to 95% of them counted one time only. The ten largest clones take up around 3% of the sample. Sample: peripheral blood. The source of these receptors is a man between 50 and 59 years old with acute or convalescent COVID-19.

V gene TRBV27 combines with J gene TRBJ1-1; D call uncertain. In germline, CDR1 is MNHEY, CDR2 SMNVEV (reference sequence). The CDR3 runs to 13 residues. Trimming cost V 0 bases and J 1 base, with 3 bases left between them. The DNA for the CDR3 is TGTGCCAGCAGTTTATCTAGGAACACTGAAGCTTTCTTT. This translates into CASSLSRNTEAFF.

The gene calls are TRBV19 and TRBJ2-1, with 8 bases that match TRBD2. CDR1 is LNHDA, CDR2 SQIVND, per germline (reference sequence). The V gene end was trimmed by 3 bases and the J gene end by 10 bases; junction bases not matched to a gene: 14. The CDR3 totals 16 residues. CDR3 sequence reads: CASSIGGGLVASEQFF. Here the CDR3 DNA reads TGTGCCAGTAGTATCGGCGGGGGGTTGGTGGCGAGCGAGCAGTTCTTC.

The chain recombines TRBV5-4 with TRBJ1-2, with 9 bases identical to TRBD1. Germline V lookup: CDR1 SGHNT, CDR2 YYREEE (reference sequence). CDR3 length equals 17 residues. The V and J ends lost 0 bases and 4 bases, in that order; junction bases with no gene match: 10. The CDR3 nucleotides are TGTGCCAGCAGCTTGGACGCCGGGACAGGGATTGGCTATGGCTACACCTTC. It is translated as CASSLDAGTGIGYGYTF.

This chain connects TRBV3-1 (or the pseudogene TRBV3-2) to TRBJ2-7; D unresolved. The V and J ends lost 2 bases and 3 bases respectively, with 8 bases between them. The CDR3 totals 13 residues. Looked up from germline, CDR1 is LGHDT and CDR2 is YNNKEL (reference sequence). This chain's CDR3 is CASSQTGYYEQYF. The CDR3 coding sequence is TGTGCCAGCAGCCAAACCGGGTACTACGAGCAGTACTTC.

The V gene is TRBV7-8, the J gene TRBJ1-6, with TRBD1 matching over 9 bases. The CDR3 loop spans 15 amino acids. Looked up from germline, CDR1 is SGHVS and CDR2 is FQNEAQ. The V segment lost 6 bases and the J segment 8 bases; nucleotides outside the gene matches: 8. The CDR3 is CASSRGTGTDSPLHF. The DNA of the CDR3 is TGTGCCAGCAGTCGGGGGACAGGGACGGATTCACCCCTCCACTTT.

The chain joins TRBV19 to TRBJ1-1; D unclear. V dropped 0 bases and J dropped 11 bases, with 13 bases sitting between them. Germline V gives CDR1 LNHDA, CDR2 SQIVND (reference sequence). The CDR3 loop spans 13 amino acids. The CDR3 loop is CASSIDLVTEAFF. CDR3 bases: TGTGCCAGTAGTATAGACCTAGTAACCGAGGCTTTCTTT. Supplemented by reference TRBV19 and TRBJ1-1, the full variable domain reads DGGITQSPKYLFRKEGQNVTLSCEQNLNHDAMYWYRQDPGQGLRLIYYSQIVNDFQKGDIAEGYSVSREKKESFPLTVTSAQKNPTAFYLCASSIDLVTEAFFGQGTRLTVV.

This clone was picked up one time. The chain couples TRBV7-9 to TRBJ1-2; 8 bases fit TRBD1. From germline, CDR1 is SEHNR and CDR2 FQNEAQ (reference sequence). The CDR3 has 14 amino acids. J was trimmed by 7 bases and V by 5 bases; bases with no gene match: 9. This CDR3 is CASSRDTGGVGYTF. CDR3 DNA: TGTGCCAGCAGCCGAGATACAGGGGGGGTTGGCTACACCTTC.

The J gene is TRBJ2-6, the V gene TRBV7-6, with D maybe TRBD2 (6 bases). The CDR3 extends over 20 amino acids. The V gene lost 4 bases and the J gene lost 2 bases, with 24 bases spanning the gap. The germline gives CDR1 SGHVS, CDR2 FNYEAQ. The CDR3 region is CASSSRLSPGEGAGANVLTF. The CDR3 DNA reads TGTGCCAGCAGCTCCCGCCTAAGCCCGGGGGAAGGTGCTGGGGCCAACGTCCTGACTTTC.

The rearrangement uses TRBV28 and TRBJ2-7, with D tentatively TRBD2 (6 bases). Germline assignment: CDR1 MDHEN and CDR2 SYDVKM. The CDR3 has 15 residues. Trimming removed 3 bases at V and 2 bases at J, with 14 bases between. This CDR3 reads CASSFWSTSPYEQYF. The CDR3 coding sequence is TGTGCCAGCAGTTTCTGGTCAACTAGCCCCTACGAGCAGTACTTC.

The chain recombines TRBV19 with TRBJ2-2, with 8 bases identical to TRBD2. Per the germline V gene, CDR1 is LNHDA and CDR2 is SQIVND (reference sequence). The CDR3 length is 16 residues. Germline trimming cut 8 bases from V and 3 bases from J; bases unmatched to any gene: 11. The CDR3 DNA reads TGTGCCAGTTTTCCAGAAGGGACTAGGTACACCGGGGAGCTGTTTTTT. Translating it yields CASFPEGTRYTGELFF.

The V and J genes are TRBV5-1 and TRBJ1-2; D uncertain. Germline V lookup: CDR1 SGHRS, CDR2 YFSETQ. Between the trimmed V and J ends, which lost 2 bases and 6 bases, there was a span of 11 bases. The CDR3 sequence is 13 residues long. CDR3 residues: CASSLDYTNGYTF. CDR3 DNA sequence: TGCGCCAGCAGCTTAGACTATACTAATGGCTACACCTTC.

The chain uses TRBV2 and TRBJ2-2; TRBD1 aligns across 8 bases. V lost 6 bases and J lost 6; bases outside the gene matches: 6. The CDR3 is made up of 14 amino acids. In germline, CDR1 is SNHLY, CDR2 FYNNEI. CDR3 sequence reads: CASSGQGSPGELFF. The CDR3 nucleotides read TGTGCCAGCAGCGGACAGGGCTCACCCGGGGAGCTGTTTTTT.

The table lists this clone with a few counts. This chain joins TRBV9 and TRBJ2-3, with a possible D match to TRBD2 (6 bases). This CDR3 contains 15 residues. Per germline, CDR1 SGDLS and CDR2 YYNGEE. V dropped 0 bases and J dropped 0 bases, with 8 bases sitting between them. For the CDR3, the DNA is TGTGCCAGCAGCGTAGGTGGGGGGAGCACAGATACGCAGTATTTT. Translation gives CASSVGGGSTDTQYF.

This clone was seen a handful of times. The chain recombines TRBV15 with TRBJ2-7; D unclear. Trimming took 0 bases from V and 2 from J, leaving 5 bases between them. CDR1 LNHNV and CDR2 YYDKDF come from the germline V gene (reference sequence). The CDR3 is 13 amino acids. The CDR3 DNA sequence: TGTGCCACCAGCAGAGATCCTACCTACGAGCAGTACTTC. Translating it yields CATSRDPTYEQYF.

This chain connects TRBV10-2 to TRBJ1-2, with TRBD1 identical over 7 bases. Germline V lookup: CDR1 WSHSY, CDR2 SAAADI. The trim removed 5 bases at V and 8 bases at J, leaving 8 bases unmatched. CDR3 length equals 13 residues. In DNA form, the CDR3 reads TGCGCCAGCAGTTGGGACAGTGGCCAGGGCTACACCTTC. Translating gives CASSWDSGQGYTF.

J is TRBJ2-6 and V is TRBV7-3; weak D call: TRBD1 (6 bases). The CDR3 is 18 residues long. Germline V gene data show CDR1 as SGHTA and CDR2 as FQGTGA. V lost 4 bases and J lost 2, with 18 bases in between. The CDR3: CASSYRDIGPTGANVLTF. The CDR3 region has the DNA TGTGCCAGCAGCTACCGGGACATCGGTCCCACTGGGGCCAACGTCCTGACTTTC.

This clone has more than one count but fewer than ten. The V call is TRBV7-9, the J call TRBJ2-7; 7 bases fit TRBD1. Germline CDR1 SEHNR, CDR2 FQNEAQ (reference sequence). This CDR3 is 17 amino acids long. Losses at the gene ends were 2 bases for V and 3 bases for J; bases not matched to a gene: 13. The CDR3 loop is CASSLLVSGTVNYEQYF. In DNA, the CDR3 is TGTGCCAGCAGCTTATTGGTTTCCGGGACAGTTAACTACGAGCAGTACTTC.

This chain links TRBV7-8 with TRBJ2-2; 10 bases match TRBD2. J was trimmed by 1 base and V by 8 bases; bases with no gene match: 4. This CDR3 has 15 amino acids. In germline, CDR1 is SGHVS, CDR2 FQNEAQ. The CDR3 nucleotides read TGTGCCAGCGGACTAGCGGAGATGAACACCGGGGAGCTGTTTTTT. This sequence encodes CASGLAEMNTGELFF.

The chain recombines TRBV3-1 (or the pseudogene TRBV3-2) with TRBJ2-5; D gene uncertain. This CDR3 contains 12 residues. V was clipped by 1 base and J by 5 bases, with 5 bases between them. Germline lookup yields CDR1 LGHDT and CDR2 YNNKEL (reference sequence). In nucleotides, the CDR3 is TGTGCCAGCAGCCAAGTGAGGGAGACCCAGTACTTC. Its protein is CASSQVRETQYF.

The chain uses TRBV3-1 (or the pseudogene TRBV3-2) and TRBJ1-3; 8 bases map to TRBD1. Trimming removed 2 bases from V and 3 bases from J; junction bases left unmatched: 3. Germline-derived CDR1 and CDR2 are LGHDT and YNNKEL (reference sequence). CDR3 length equals 15 residues. The CDR3 spells CASSQSGGDGNTIYF. CDR3 bases: TGTGCCAGCAGCCAATCAGGGGGCGATGGAAACACCATATATTTT.

The chain links TRBV5-5 to TRBJ1-5, with a tentative D call TRBD1 (6 bases). The germline gives CDR1 SGHKS, CDR2 YYEKEE (reference sequence). The CDR3 contains 15 residues. V lost 4 bases and J 7 bases, leaving 18 bases between the germline ends. This CDR3 reads CASSILQGIEQPQHF. The DNA for the CDR3 is TGTGCCAGCAGCATTCTACAGGGAATTGAACAGCCCCAGCATTTT.

The chain employs TRBV21-1 and TRBJ1-6; the table names TRBD1, a call not compared with the DNA. TRBV21-1 corresponds to a pseudogene. The length of the CDR3 is 14 residues. The CDR3: CASSKLQTNSPLHF. The DNA for the CDR3 is TGTGCCAGCAGCAAACTACAGACAAATTCACCCCTCCACTTT.

This clone is a singleton in its sample. The CDR3 bases are TGTGCCAGCAGCTTAGGGGCTCGCGCTCCCAATGAGCAGTTCTTC. Translation: CASSLGARAPNEQFF. The chain uses TRBV7-2 and TRBJ2-1; no clear D. Germline loops: CDR1 SGHTA, CDR2 FQGNSA. V shed 1 base and J shed 6 bases, with 13 bases lying between them. This CDR3 comprises 15 residues.

The chain links TRBV3-1 (or the pseudogene TRBV3-2) to TRBJ2-3; TRBD1 matches at 7 bases. V lost 5 bases to trimming and J lost 4 bases; unmatched junction nucleotides: 6. Per the germline V gene, CDR1 is LGHDT and CDR2 is YNNKEL (reference sequence). CDR3 length equals 14 residues. The CDR3 DNA is TGTGCCAGCAGCTCAGGGGGTTTCGCAGATACGCAGTATTTT. It is translated as CASSSGGFADTQYF.

The chain carries TRBV10-3 and TRBJ2-7, with 9 nucleotides matching TRBD2. This CDR3 is 13 amino acids long. Germline CDR1 ENHRY, CDR2 SYGVKD. V gave up 4 bases and J gave up 2 bases; unmatched junction bases: 0. The CDR3 here is CAISGGGAYEQYF. The CDR3, as DNA: TGTGCCATCAGTGGCGGGGGGGCCTACGAGCAGTACTTC.

This chain connects TRBV3-1 (or the pseudogene TRBV3-2) to TRBJ2-2; the match to TRBD2 covers 10 bases. This CDR3 region has 15 residues. Trimming took 6 bases from V and 2 from J; bases not matched to a gene: 3. CDR1 and CDR2 from the germline V gene are LGHDT and YNNKEL (reference sequence). CDR3 region: CASRRTSGNTGELFF. The CDR3 coding sequence is TGTGCCAGCAGAAGGACTAGCGGAAACACCGGGGAGCTGTTTTTT.

This chain links TRBV29-1 with TRBJ1-2; 7 nucleotides match TRBD1. After removal of 3 bases from V and 4 bases from J, the junction contained 11 bases not matched to a gene. The CDR3 has 15 residues. The germline gives CDR1 SQVTM, CDR2 ANQGSEA. The CDR3 sequence: CSVDLTGRRSYGYTF. In nucleotides, the CDR3 is TGCAGCGTTGACCTGACAGGGCGGAGATCCTATGGCTACACCTTC.

The chain has TRBV5-1 and TRBJ2-3; no reliable D call. The V end was cut by 5 bases, the J end by 4 bases, with 8 bases between. CDR1 and CDR2 (germline): SGHRS, YFSETQ. The CDR3 covers 12 residues. CDR3 nucleotide sequence: TGCGCCAGCAGTTCAGTTCCAGATACGCAGTATTTT. It encodes CASSSVPDTQYF. Using reference TRBV5-1 and TRBJ2-3 for the parts outside the CDR3, the full variable domain is KAGVTQTPRYLIKTRGQQVTLSCSPISGHRSVSWYQQTPGQGLQFLFEYFSETQRNKGNFPGRFSGRQFSNSRSEMNVSTLELGDSALYLCASSSVPDTQYFGPGTRLTVL.

The chain links TRBV2 to TRBJ2-1; TRBD2 agrees at 7 bases. The CDR3 consists of 14 residues. Germline-derived CDR1 and CDR2 are SNHLY and FYNNEI. J lost 4 bases, V lost 6 bases, and 6 bases had no gene match. The CDR3 nucleotides read TGTGCCAGCAGGTCCGGGACTAATTACAATGAGCAGTTCTTC. Its translation: CASRSGTNYNEQFF.

This sequence joins TRBV6-5 and TRBJ1-3; 7 nucleotides align to TRBD1. There are 15 residues in the CDR3. Trimming removed 5 bases from V and 2 bases from J; junction bases left unmatched: 6. CDR1 and CDR2 (germline): MNHEY, SVGAGI. Here the CDR3 DNA reads TGTGCCAGCAGTCACGACAGGGCCGCTGGAAACACCATATATTTT. Its translation is CASSHDRAAGNTIYF.